Following are 18 T cell receptor beta chains from one sample sequenced in a study of post-analysis software for immune sequencing data. General study results and limits: Five TRBV segments appeared more often in patients than in controls, and TRBV5-6, TRBV5-1 and TRBV20-1 were among these.

Unique molecular identifiers had been added to the TCR beta cDNA libraries. MiXCR, run by TCRdb on the PCR reads, gives a single entry per CDR3 protein. The table records around 500,000 distinct CDR3 sequences, 30% to 40% of them present only once. For these receptors, no antigen is known. Input material: blood. These receptors were obtained from a girl younger than 18 with multiple sclerosis.

This clonotype has just a few counts. This chain joins TRBV7-8 and TRBJ1-6; D gene unclear. Germline-derived CDR1 and CDR2 are SGHVS and FQNEAQ. The CDR3 is made up of 19 amino acids. V lost 1 base and J 6 bases, leaving 22 bases between the germline ends. Written as DNA, the CDR3 is TGTGCCAGCAGCTTAGTTTCATCTATCAGTCACGGCGCTAATTCACCCCTCCACTTT. This sequence encodes CASSLVSSISHGANSPLHF.

The chain employs TRBV9 and TRBJ2-2, with D uncertain. The V gene's germline CDR1 is SGDLS and CDR2 YYNGEE. Deletions cut 0 bases from V and 6 bases from J, with 9 bases between. This CDR3 has 14 residues. The CDR3 protein is CASSVVRDPGELFF. For the CDR3, the DNA is TGTGCCAGCAGCGTAGTAAGGGATCCCGGGGAGCTGTTTTTT.

About this clonotype itself: It may be a read error: a sequence one base away is much more abundant. The chain recombines TRBV7-2 with TRBJ2-4; D unclear. V gave up 4 bases and J gave up 11 bases, with 12 bases separating them. In germline, CDR1 is SGHTA, CDR2 FQGNSA. The CDR3 has 12 residues. The CDR3 is CASSSAQSLQYF. DNA of the CDR3: TGTGCCAGCAGCTCAGCGCAGAGTCTTCAGTACTTC.

This clonotype was recorded a few times. The rearrangement uses TRBV7-9 and TRBJ1-6, with D tentatively TRBD1 (5 bases). Between the trimmed V and J ends, which lost 1 base and 7 bases, there was a span of 14 bases. The CDR3 has 16 residues. CDR1 and CDR2 from the germline V gene are SEHNR and FQNEAQ (reference sequence). The CDR3 DNA reads as TGTGCCAGCAGCTTAGATCGGCAGGGAAGCAATTCACCCCTCCACTTT. This codes for CASSLDRQGSNSPLHF. Full variable domain (outside the CDR3, taken from reference TRBV7-9 and TRBJ1-6): DTGVSQNPRHKITKRGQNVTFRCDPISEHNRLYWYRQTLGQGPEFLTYFQNEAQLEKSRLLSDRFSAERPKGSFSTLEIQRTEQGDSAMYLCASSLDRQGSNSPLHFGNGTRLTVT.

The chain joins TRBV14 to TRBJ2-7, with no clear D. Germline V gene sequence: CDR1 SGHDN, CDR2 FVKESK. This CDR3 contains 13 residues. V lost 1 base to trimming and J lost 0 bases, with 4 bases between them. CDR3 protein: CASSQGYSYEQYF. The CDR3 region has the DNA TGTGCCAGCAGCCAAGGCTACTCCTACGAGCAGTACTTC. The variable domain in full, with the rest retrieved from reference TRBV14 and TRBJ2-7, is EAGVTQFPSHSVIEKGQTVTLRCDPISGHDNLYWYRRVMGKEIKFLLHFVKESKQDESGMPNNRFLAERTGGTYSTLKVQPAELEDSGVYFCASSQGYSYEQYFGPGTRLTVT.

J is TRBJ2-1 and V is TRBV4-1; TRBD2 might be the D (7 bases). Germline lookup yields CDR1 MGHRA and CDR2 YSYEKL. Trimming removed 1 base at V and 5 bases at J, with 21 bases between. CDR3 length: 18 amino acids. CDR3 sequence reads: CASSQVGGVPTPDNEQFF. In DNA form, the CDR3 reads TGCGCCAGCAGCCAAGTAGGGGGGGTCCCAACCCCCGACAATGAGCAGTTCTTC.

The chain couples TRBV9 to TRBJ1-5; D remains ambiguous. Trimming left V 0 bases short and J 1 base short, with 5 bases between. The length of the CDR3 is 14 residues. Germline V gene lookup returns CDR1 SGDLS and CDR2 YYNGEE. CDR3 residues: CASSVADSNQPQHF. The CDR3 DNA reads as TGTGCCAGCAGCGTAGCCGACAGCAATCAGCCCCAGCATTTT.

The V call is TRBV5-1, the J call TRBJ2-1; D possibly matches TRBD1 or TRBD2 (5 bases each). Deletions cut 3 bases from V and 0 bases from J, with 10 bases between. This CDR3 spans 15 amino acids. Germline CDR1 is SGHRS and CDR2 is YFSETQ. CDR3 DNA: TGCGCCAGCAGCTGGGACCTGAGCTCCTACAATGAGCAGTTCTTC. Its translation is CASSWDLSSYNEQFF.

This clonotype was counted a single time. The V and J genes are TRBV20-1 and TRBJ2-3, with D uncertain. Germline loops: CDR1 DFQATT, CDR2 SNEGSKA (reference sequence). Trimming left V 3 bases short and J 5 bases short, with 9 bases between. The CDR3 runs to 12 residues. CDR3 in amino acids: CSASTAGDTQYF. The CDR3 DNA reads as TGCAGTGCTAGCACCGCAGGAGATACGCAGTATTTT.

There are a few counts of this clonotype. The chain is built from TRBV5-8 and TRBJ2-3; the D gene is possibly TRBD1 (6 bases). The CDR3 consists of 16 residues. The V end was cut by 0 bases, the J end by 1 base, with 12 bases between. The V gene's germline CDR1 is SGHTS and CDR2 YDEGEE. The CDR3 DNA reads TGTGCCAGCAGCTTGGAGTACAGGGCGCGCACAGATACGCAGTATTTT. This encodes CASSLEYRARTDTQYF. The complete variable domain, with remaining parts taken from reference TRBV5-8 and TRBJ2-3, reads EAGVTQSPTHLIKTRGQQATLRCSPISGHTSVYWYQQALGLGLQFLLWYDEGEERNRGNFPPRFSGRQFPNYSSELNVNALELEDSALYLCASSLEYRARTDTQYFGPGTRLTVL.

This clonotype occurred a few times. The gene calls are TRBV5-4 and TRBJ2-7, with 7 nucleotides matching TRBD1. The CDR3 length is 15 residues. The germline V gene has CDR1 SGHNT and CDR2 YYREEE (reference sequence). V shed 6 bases and J 10 bases; nucleotides not matched to a gene: 19. CDR3: CASTDFRDREPSQYF. CDR3 DNA: TGTGCCAGCACCGATTTCCGGGACAGAGAGCCCTCCCAGTACTTC.

The genes are TRBV4-2 and TRBJ2-5, with a weak D call TRBD2 (5 bases). The CDR3 runs 16 residues. The V gene lost 5 bases and the J gene lost 2 bases, with 18 bases spanning the gap. Germline-derived CDR1 and CDR2 are LGHNA and YNFKEQ. The CDR3 region has the DNA TGTGCCAGCAGCTTACTAAGTACGGGGATGCAAGAGACCCAGTACTTC. Translating gives CASSLLSTGMQETQYF.

The V call is TRBV15, the J call TRBJ2-1; D remains unclear. Per the germline V gene, CDR1 is LNHNV and CDR2 is YYDKDF (reference sequence). Trimming removed 8 bases from V and 6 bases from J, with 20 bases in between. The CDR3 runs 15 residues. Written as DNA, the CDR3 is TGTGCCACCTGTATGGACCTTAATGTGGTCAATGAGCAGTTCTTC. This translates into CATCMDLNVVNEQFF.

The chain combines TRBV6-1 with TRBJ2-5; D not resolved. With 4 bases removed from V and 2 bases from J, the gap between germline ends came to 14 bases. The CDR3 consists of 15 residues. Germline V gene sequence: CDR1 MNHNS, CDR2 SASEGT. CDR3 region: CASSVSAPTQETQYF. The DNA of the CDR3 is TGTGCCAGCAGTGTCTCAGCCCCTACACAAGAGACCCAGTACTTC.

In this sample, this clonotype turned up a few times. In DNA form, the CDR3 reads TGTGCCAGCAGTCCCGTAGCGGGGGGCCCCTCCTACGAGCAGTACTTC. Its translation: CASSPVAGGPSYEQYF. This rearrangement joins TRBV6-5 to TRBJ2-7, with 10 positions matching TRBD2. CDR1 and CDR2 (germline): MNHEY, SVGAGI. The CDR3 length is 16 residues. The ends lost 5 bases at V and 0 bases at J; junction bases unmatched: 7.

The rearrangement uses TRBV7-8 and TRBJ2-1; 7 bases match TRBD1. CDR1 is SGHVS, CDR2 FQNEAQ, per germline. The length of the CDR3 is 13 residues. The junction had 9 bases not matched to a gene; V was cut back by 6 bases and J by 10 bases. CDR3 loop: CASRKRDRTEQFF. DNA of the CDR3: TGTGCCAGCAGGAAAAGGGACAGAACCGAGCAGTTCTTC. The complete variable domain, with remaining parts taken from reference TRBV7-8 and TRBJ2-1, reads GAGVSQSPRYKVAKRGQDVALRCDPISGHVSLFWYQQALGQGPEFLTYFQNEAQLDKSGLPSDRFFAERPEGSVSTLKIQRTQQEDSAVYLCASRKRDRTEQFFGPGTRLTVL.

This clonotype was seen a few times. The rearrangement joins TRBV14 to TRBJ1-2; D call uncertain. CDR3 length: 13 amino acids. Per germline, CDR1 SGHDN and CDR2 FVKESK. The V and J ends lost 4 bases and 8 bases respectively, with 14 bases between them. CDR3 nucleotides: TGTGCCAGCAGCCCCGACACACTACTGGGCTACACCTTC. Encoded protein: CASSPDTLLGYTF.

The chain has TRBV4-1 and TRBJ2-5; D is uncertain. The germline V and J ends were trimmed by 1 base and 4 bases, with 10 bases remaining between them. Germline V lookup: CDR1 MGHRA, CDR2 YSYEKL. The CDR3 totals 14 residues. The CDR3 DNA is TGCGCCAGCAGCCAAGTGGCAGTTTTAGAGACCCAGTACTTC. Protein: CASSQVAVLETQYF.